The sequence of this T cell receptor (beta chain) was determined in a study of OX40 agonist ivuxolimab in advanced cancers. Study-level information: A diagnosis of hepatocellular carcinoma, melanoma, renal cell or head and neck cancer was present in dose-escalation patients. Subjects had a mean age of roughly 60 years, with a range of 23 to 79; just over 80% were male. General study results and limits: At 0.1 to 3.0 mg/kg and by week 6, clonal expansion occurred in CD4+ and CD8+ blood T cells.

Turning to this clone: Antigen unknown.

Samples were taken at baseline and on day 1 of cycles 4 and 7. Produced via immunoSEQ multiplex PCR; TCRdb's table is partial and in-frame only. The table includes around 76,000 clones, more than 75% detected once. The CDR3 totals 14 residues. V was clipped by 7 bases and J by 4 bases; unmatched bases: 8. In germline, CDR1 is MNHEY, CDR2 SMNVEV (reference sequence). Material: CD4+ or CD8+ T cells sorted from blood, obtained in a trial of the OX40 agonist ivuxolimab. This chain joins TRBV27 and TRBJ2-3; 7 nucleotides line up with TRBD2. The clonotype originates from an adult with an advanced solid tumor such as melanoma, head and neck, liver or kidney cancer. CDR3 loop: CASKREGPADTQYF. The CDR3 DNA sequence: TGTGCCAGCAAAAGGGAGGGCCCCGCAGATACGCAGTATTTT.